A single sample is the source of the 19 T cell receptor beta chains below, sequenced in a study of T cells in Graves' hyperthyroidism and ophthalmopathy. The TCR beta CDR3 regions underwent amplification using RNA transcripts as the source. During a first-round RT-PCR of the TCR CDR3, the HTBI primer set was used. TCRdb reprocessed the multiplex PCR reads via MiXCR and lists one record per CDR3 protein. The table includes some 720,000 distinct CDR3 sequences, about a sixth detected once. Source material: blood. All receptors come from a young man with Graves' hyperthyroidism.

This clonotype was picked up many times. The rearrangement links TRBV7-9 to TRBJ2-7, with D possibly matching TRBD2 (5 bases). The CDR3 covers 12 residues. Germline assignment: CDR1 SEHNR and CDR2 FQNEAQ (reference sequence). With 5 bases removed from V and 9 bases from J, the gap between germline ends came to 14 bases. CDR3 sequence: CASSREERGQYF. The DNA for the CDR3 is TGTGCCAGCAGCCGTGAGGAACGGGGGCAGTACTTC. Based on the CDR3 plus reference TRBV7-9 and TRBJ2-7, the full variable domain is DTGVSQNPRHKITKRGQNVTFRCDPISEHNRLYWYRQTLGQGPEFLTYFQNEAQLEKSRLLSDRFSAERPKGSFSTLEIQRTEQGDSAMYLCASSREERGQYFGPGTRLTVT.

The V gene is TRBV7-9, the J gene TRBJ2-7; 7 bases line up with TRBD1. CDR1 is SEHNR, CDR2 FQNEAQ, per germline (reference sequence). V shed 5 bases, J shed 1 base, and the junction held 8 bases outside the gene matches. The CDR3 length is 15 residues. The CDR3 loop reads CASSTGTALSYEQYF. CDR3 coding DNA: TGTGCCAGCAGCACCGGGACAGCCTTATCCTACGAGCAGTACTTC.

This clonotype has a handful of counts. The chain is built from TRBV11-3 and TRBJ1-1; D is uncertain. The CDR3 is 14 amino acids. Germline-derived CDR1 and CDR2 are SGHNT and YENEEA. V was trimmed by 1 base and J by 1 base, leaving 7 bases between them. The CDR3 spells CASSLVAQNTEAFF. The CDR3 DNA follows: TGTGCCAGCAGCTTAGTAGCCCAGAACACTGAAGCTTTCTTT.

J is TRBJ2-7 and V is TRBV30; no firm D call. The germline CDR1 and CDR2 sequences are GTSNPN and SVGIG (reference sequence). The CDR3 spans 11 residues. V was clipped by 3 bases and J by 5 bases, with 8 bases between them. The CDR3, as DNA: TGTGCCTGGAGGGGCTTCAACGAGCAGTACTTC. This codes for CAWRGFNEQYF.

This clonotype was counted only a few times. The chain links TRBV15 to TRBJ2-6, with TRBD1 matching 7 bases. CDR3 length equals 16 residues. Germline CDR1 is LNHNV and CDR2 is YYDKDF (reference sequence). V lost 6 bases, J lost 4 bases, and 9 bases stayed unmatched. The CDR3 DNA reads TGTGCCACCAGGTTCATAGGGGGCGCCGGGGCCAACGTCCTGACTTTC. Protein product: CATRFIGGAGANVLTF.

This clonotype was seen more than once but under ten times. The chain recombines TRBV6-1 with TRBJ1-2, with D unresolved. Between the trimmed V and J ends, which lost 7 bases and 7 bases, there was a span of 13 bases. The V gene's germline CDR1 is MNHNS and CDR2 SASEGT. The CDR3 is 12 residues long. CDR3 amino acids: CASTERGGGYTF. CDR3 coding DNA: TGTGCCAGCACCGAGCGGGGAGGTGGCTACACCTTC.

The CDR3, as DNA: TGCGCCAGCAGCCAAGATTTGGAGGGGGATAGAACTGAAGCTTTCTTT. Amino acid sequence: CASSQDLEGDRTEAFF. The chain uses TRBV4-1 and TRBJ1-1; the D gene is possibly TRBD1 (6 bases). V was cut by 0 bases and J by 5 bases, with 16 bases left in between. The CDR3 loop spans 16 amino acids. Germline CDR1 MGHRA, CDR2 YSYEKL.

J is TRBJ2-3 and V is TRBV4-1, with a possible D match to TRBD1 (6 bases). Trimming shortened V by 0 bases and J by 1 base, and 14 bases separated the two germline ends. CDR1 MGHRA and CDR2 YSYEKL come from the germline V gene. There are 17 residues in the CDR3. The CDR3 DNA follows: TGCGCCAGCAGCCAAGATCTGGGGGCGAGAGGCACAGATACGCAGTATTTT. This codes for CASSQDLGARGTDTQYF.

This clonotype was counted a few times. V and J are TRBV20-1 and TRBJ1-2; no clear D gene. The germline V gene has CDR1 DFQATT and CDR2 SNEGSKA (reference sequence). V lost 6 bases and J lost 6, with 23 bases in between. The CDR3 is 15 residues long. This chain's CDR3 is CSALSLVPGSHGYTF. In DNA, the CDR3 is TGCAGTGCCCTATCGTTAGTTCCTGGTAGCCATGGCTACACCTTC.

This clonotype was detected a few times. The CDR3 spells CASSTGLAATQETQYF. The CDR3 DNA sequence: TGTGCCAGCAGTACGGGACTAGCGGCAACCCAAGAGACCCAGTACTTC. The gene calls are TRBV27 and TRBJ2-5, with 11 bases fitting TRBD2. The CDR3 is made up of 16 amino acids. Germline-derived CDR1 and CDR2 are MNHEY and SMNVEV (reference sequence). V shed 5 bases, J shed 1 base, and the junction held 6 bases outside the gene matches.

This clonotype showed up many times. The chain recombines TRBV5-8 with TRBJ2-3; 7 bases align to TRBD1. V gave up 3 bases and J gave up 6 bases; unmatched junction bases: 10. This CDR3 has 15 amino acids. Germline V lookup: CDR1 SGHTS, CDR2 YDEGEE. In DNA form, the CDR3 reads TGTGCCAGCAGCTCCCGGGACAGCCTGTGGGATACGCAGTATTTT. It specifies CASSSRDSLWDTQYF.

This clonotype has just a few counts. The chain links TRBV29-1 to TRBJ1-1; a possible D gene is TRBD1 (6 bases). This CDR3 spans 13 amino acids. Germline values: CDR1 SQVTM, CDR2 ANQGSEA. V shed 5 bases and J shed 2 bases, with 12 bases lying between them. The CDR3 sequence is CSVQLTGNTEAFF. CDR3 DNA sequence: TGCAGCGTTCAACTGACAGGTAACACTGAAGCTTTCTTT.

V and J are TRBV30 and TRBJ2-2, with D unclear. CDR1 and CDR2 from the germline V gene are GTSNPN and SVGIG (reference sequence). V lost 2 bases and J 6 bases, leaving 7 bases between the germline ends. The CDR3 has 12 amino acids. The CDR3 is CAWSLVAGELFF. CDR3 DNA sequence: TGTGCCTGGAGTTTGGTGGCCGGGGAGCTGTTTTTT.

This clonotype was detected many times. This rearrangement joins TRBV7-9 to TRBJ2-7; 8 positions match TRBD2. The length of the CDR3 is 16 residues. The germline V gene encodes CDR1 SEHNR and CDR2 FQNEAQ (reference sequence). With V trimmed by 0 bases and J by 1 base, 5 bases remained unmatched. The CDR3: CASSLALAGSSYEQYF. In nucleotides, the CDR3 is TGTGCCAGCAGCTTAGCGCTAGCGGGTTCGTCCTACGAGCAGTACTTC. The full variable domain, with the rest looked up from reference TRBV7-9 and TRBJ2-7, is DTGVSQNPRHKITKRGQNVTFRCDPISEHNRLYWYRQTLGQGPEFLTYFQNEAQLEKSRLLSDRFSAERPKGSFSTLEIQRTEQGDSAMYLCASSLALAGSSYEQYFGPGTRLTVT.

At least ten counts were recorded for this clonotype. The chain has TRBV20-1 and TRBJ2-1; TRBD2 might be the D (6 bases). Trimming took 3 bases from V and 2 from J, leaving 14 bases between them. CDR3 size: 15 residues. The germline gives CDR1 DFQATT, CDR2 SNEGSKA (reference sequence). In nucleotides, the CDR3 is TGCAGTGCTAGCGGGAGATCCCGTACCTACAATGAGCAGTTCTTC. This sequence encodes CSASGRSRTYNEQFF.

This sequence joins TRBV12-5 and TRBJ2-7, with 8 bases identical to TRBD1. The germline CDR1 and CDR2 sequences are LGHNT and FRNRAP. This CDR3 is built from 16 residues. The junction had 6 bases not matched to a gene; V was cut back by 1 base and J by 1 base. The CDR3 protein is CASGLGQTGVSYEQYF. The CDR3 DNA follows: TGTGCTAGTGGTTTGGGGCAGACAGGGGTATCCTACGAGCAGTACTTC.

Ten or more counts support this clonotype. The chain employs TRBV12-3 or TRBV12-4 and TRBJ1-2, with D possibly TRBD1 on 6 matching bases. V lost 3 bases to trimming and J lost 4 bases, with 18 bases between them. The CDR3 consists of 16 residues. As DNA, the CDR3 is TGTGCCAGCAGTTTCGGGACACCCTATGCGGGCTATGGCTACACCTTC. This gives the protein CASSFGTPYAGYGYTF.

With regard to this clonotype: As the CDR3 is not closed by the conserved phenylalanine or tryptophan, this likely results from a read error. This chain connects TRBV30 to TRBJ1-1; the D gene is possibly TRBD1 (5 bases). This CDR3 spans 13 amino acids. Between the trimmed V and J ends, which lost 5 bases and 5 bases, there was a span of 15 bases. Germline V gives CDR1 GTSNPN, CDR2 SVGIG (reference sequence). The CDR3: CAWGDNGGTEAFS. CDR3 coding DNA: TGTGCCTGGGGGGATAATGGGGGGACTGAAGCTTTCTCT.

This clonotype was counted between two and nine times. The J gene is TRBJ2-1, the V gene TRBV10-3, with 7 bases identical to TRBD2. V was pared by 3 bases and J by 3 bases, with 14 bases of the junction left unmatched. Germline lookup yields CDR1 ENHRY and CDR2 SYGVKD. The CDR3 is 18 amino acids. The chain's CDR3 is CAISDLVFGGGDYNEQFF. Here the CDR3 DNA reads TGTGCCATCAGTGACCTCGTTTTTGGGGGAGGGGACTACAATGAGCAGTTCTTC.